This is a list of T cell receptor beta chains from one sample in a study of blood T cell dynamics during melanoma immunotherapy. TCRdb's copy holds only in-frame clones and misses some; the assay was immunoSEQ multiplex PCR. The sample carries some 16,000 clones, approximately 87% recorded once. The source material was blood, sampled from a patient treated with checkpoint blockade. The receptors shown here come from a human donor with melanoma. Each CDR3 is given with its conserved first and last residue. The order of the fields is CDR3 length, D gene, J gene, V gene, CDR3 protein. The D gene is left open where the match is weak.

14	TRBD2	TRBJ2-5	TRBV2	CASRESSGQETQYF
14	TRBD1	TRBJ2-7	TRBV29-1	CSVVRQGTSYEQYF
14	TRBD2	TRBJ2-1	TRBV5-1	CASSPGTSPMEQFF
15	NA	TRBJ1-2	TRBV28	CASSLGQGNIYGYTF
13	NA	TRBJ1-5	TRBV15	CATSRRANQPQHF
12	TRBD2	TRBJ2-4	TRBV15	CATTSYSNIQYF
14	TRBD1	TRBJ2-5	TRBV19	CASKGDRIGETQYF
15	TRBD2	TRBJ2-5	TRBV9	CASSAHSGGSETQYF
14	NA	TRBJ1-2	TRBV5-5	CASSLPRPGGGYTF
13	NA	TRBJ1-1	TRBV7-3	CASSLAGNTEAFF
15	NA	TRBJ2-2	TRBV18	CASSPPSQYTGELFF
16	TRBD2	TRBJ2-7	TRBV28	CASSWGLAGGQDEQYF
15	NA	TRBJ2-1	TRBV5-1	CASNQDGRGHNEQFF
16	TRBD2	TRBJ2-3	TRBV5-1	CASSFPSGGAVDTQYF
12	NA	TRBJ1-6	TRBV4-2	CASSQADSPLHF
19	TRBD1	TRBJ2-3	TRBV5-8	CASPFVGTGGPRPTDTQYF
13	NA	TRBJ1-1	TRBV6-1	CASSLAGLTEAFF
13	NA	TRBJ2-5	TRBV6-5	CASSYSAGGEQYF
14	NA	TRBJ1-1	TRBV9	CASSVMQGGTEAFF
13	NA	TRBJ1-2	TRBV30	CAWSVQTGHGYTF
13	TRBD1	TRBJ2-1	TRBV4-1	CASSQEARTGLFF
15	TRBD1	TRBJ2-1	TRBV14	CASSSLDRGYNEQFF
16	NA	TRBJ2-2	TRBV5-1	CASTLGGAPNTGELFF
14	NA	TRBJ1-1	TRBV11-1	CASSFIAASTEAFF
15	TRBD2	TRBJ2-5	TRBV7-3	CASSHRGGARETQYF
14	TRBD2	TRBJ2-5	TRBV7-2	CASSSGLDPETQYF
12	TRBD2	TRBJ2-5	TRBV30	CAWSPTGGTQYF
16	TRBD1	TRBJ2-1	TRBV2	CASSEAWTGFPNEQFF
11	NA	TRBJ2-7	TRBV20-1	CSAGQTYEQYF
14	NA	TRBJ2-2	TRBV7-6	CASRNTGNTGELFF
14	TRBD1	TRBJ1-1	TRBV19	CASSIVSGGTEAFF
16	TRBD2	TRBJ2-7	TRBV10-2	CASSEWATSGGYEQYF
14	TRBD1	TRBJ1-4	TRBV7-9	CASSLRQGDEKLFF
13	NA	TRBJ1-5	TRBV9	CASSVGGSQPQHF
14	NA	TRBJ1-4	TRBV5-4	CASSPPGAEGKLFF
16	NA	TRBJ1-3	TRBV9	CASSVGGGTSGNTIYF
15	TRBD1	TRBJ2-1	TRBV19	CASSIGQGYYNEQFF
15	NA	TRBJ2-5	TRBV7-3	CASSLNAGGRETQYF